The 22 T cell receptor beta chains listed next were all sequenced from one sample in a study of cytomegalovirus exposure and HLA in healthy donors. With 60 Vbeta and 13 Jbeta primers, the PCR was carried out. Generated by immunoSEQ multiplex PCR, the TCRdb table keeps only in-frame clones and is missing some. The data show about 130,000 clones, 65% to 90% seen once. Material: PBMCs. Every receptor here comes from a male donor in good health and CMV-seropositive.

This chain uses TRBV28 with TRBJ2-3, with a weak D call TRBD2 (7 bases). Trimming left V 3 bases short and J 4 bases short, with 17 bases between. Looked up from germline, CDR1 is MDHEN and CDR2 is SYDVKM. The CDR3 loop spans 16 amino acids. The CDR3: CASSFLQGGGADTQYF. The CDR3 DNA reads as TGTGCCAGCAGTTTCCTCCAGGGAGGGGGGGCAGATACGCAGTATTTT.

This chain uses TRBV29-1 with TRBJ2-7; maybe TRBD2 (6 bases). This CDR3 contains 14 residues. Trimming cost V 6 bases and J 0 bases, with 15 bases left between them. Germline assignment: CDR1 SQVTM and CDR2 ANQGSEA. The CDR3 DNA follows: TGCAGCGTCAAGCGGGTAGGGCTCTCCTACGAGCAGTACTTC. Its translation: CSVKRVGLSYEQYF.

The chain carries TRBV4-3 and TRBJ1-3; tentative D call: TRBD1 (6 bases). The CDR3 is made up of 16 amino acids. V lost 3 bases to trimming and J lost 1 base, with 13 bases between them. The germline V gene encodes CDR1 LGHNA and CDR2 YSLEER. CDR3 protein: CASSQDGTPSGNTIYF. CDR3 bases: TGCGCCAGCAGCCAGGACGGGACACCATCTGGAAACACCATATATTTT.

V gene TRBV27 combines with J gene TRBJ1-2; 9 nucleotides match TRBD1. The CDR3 is made up of 15 amino acids. Germline V lookup: CDR1 MNHEY, CDR2 SMNVEV (reference sequence). After removal of 4 bases from V and 7 bases from J, the junction contained 10 bases not matched to a gene. The CDR3 region has the DNA TGTGCCAGCAGTTATAGTGGACAGGGGTTTAGTGGCTACACCTTC. The encoded protein is CASSYSGQGFSGYTF.

The J gene is TRBJ2-7, the V gene TRBV21-1; the listed D gene, TRBD1, was not tested against the DNA. TRBV21-1 is flagged as a pseudogene. This CDR3 comprises 18 residues. Here the CDR3 reads CASSLSPTGPVPPYEQYF. CDR3 coding DNA: TGTGCCAGCAGCCTCTCCCCGACAGGGCCCGTTCCCCCCTACGAGCAGTACTTC.

This clone has only a few counts. The chain links TRBV9 to TRBJ1-2; possible D gene TRBD1, 5 bases. Germline CDR1 and CDR2: SGDLS and YYNGEE. V gave up 3 bases and J gave up 3 bases, with 24 bases separating them. This CDR3 has 18 residues. CDR3 region: CASSASLRGPWGDYGYTF. Written as DNA, the CDR3 is TGTGCCAGCAGCGCCTCACTTCGAGGGCCATGGGGGGACTATGGCTACACCTTC.

This clone was observed a handful of times. V usage is TRBV6-5 and J usage is TRBJ1-2; the D gene is possibly TRBD1 (5 bases). This CDR3 contains 15 residues. CDR1 and CDR2 from the germline V gene are MNHEY and SVGAGI. The V end lost 0 bases, the J end lost 5 bases, and 13 bases lay between the germline ends. The CDR3 region is CASSYSAGRAYGYTF. The CDR3, as DNA: TGTGCCAGCAGTTACTCGGCAGGGAGGGCTTATGGCTACACCTTC.

The rearrangement uses TRBV28 and TRBJ1-2; possible D gene TRBD1, 5 bases. Germline CDR1 and CDR2: MDHEN and SYDVKM. V shed 5 bases and J shed 4 bases, with 11 bases lying between them. CDR3 length: 13 amino acids. DNA of the CDR3: TGTGCCAGCAGTCCCGGGACTTCCTATGGCTACACCTTC. Translated, it gives CASSPGTSYGYTF.

This clone was found once. The rearrangement links TRBV27 to TRBJ1-5, with D perhaps TRBD1 (6 bases). CDR3 length equals 13 residues. CDR1 and CDR2 from the germline V gene are MNHEY and SMNVEV (reference sequence). Deletions cut 4 bases from V and 2 bases from J, with 6 bases between. The CDR3 loop is CASSSGGNQPQHF. The CDR3, as DNA: TGTGCCAGCAGTTCAGGGGGCAATCAGCCCCAGCATTTT.

The chain is built from TRBV28 and TRBJ2-3; TRBD2 agrees at 11 bases. There are 17 residues in the CDR3. With 5 bases clipped from V and 2 bases from J, the junction kept 9 bases outside the gene matches. Per germline, CDR1 MDHEN and CDR2 SYDVKM. The CDR3 is CASSRPASGRSTDTQYF. The CDR3 DNA is TGTGCCAGCAGTCGCCCAGCTAGCGGGAGGTCCACAGATACGCAGTATTTT.

This sequence joins TRBV19 and TRBJ2-3, with D unclear. Germline CDR1 and CDR2: LNHDA and SQIVND (reference sequence). Trimming left V 8 bases short and J 2 bases short, with 11 bases between. The length of the CDR3 is 13 residues. The CDR3 DNA follows: TGTGCCAGTCGAAGCGCGGACACAGATACGCAGTATTTT. This gives the protein CASRSADTDTQYF.

The chain employs TRBV5-4 and TRBJ2-1; D possibly corresponds to TRBD1 (6 bases). Trimming removed 0 bases at V and 4 bases at J, with 14 bases between. Germline V gene lookup returns CDR1 SGHNT and CDR2 YYREEE (reference sequence). The length of the CDR3 is 16 residues. The CDR3 sequence is CASSLVRGASYNEQFF. The CDR3 DNA sequence: TGTGCCAGCAGCTTGGTCAGGGGCGCAAGTTACAATGAGCAGTTCTTC. The full variable domain, with the rest looked up from reference TRBV5-4 and TRBJ2-1, is ETGVTQSPTHLIKTRGQQVTLRCSSQSGHNTVSWYQQALGQGPQFIFQYYREEENGRGNFPPRFSGLQFPNYSSELNVNALELDDSALYLCASSLVRGASYNEQFFGPGTRLTVL.

The V gene is TRBV19, the J gene TRBJ1-2; 8 bases fit TRBD1. The V segment lost 5 bases and the J segment 4 bases; nucleotides outside the gene matches: 6. Per the germline V gene, CDR1 is LNHDA and CDR2 is SQIVND (reference sequence). The CDR3 sequence is 14 residues long. The CDR3 sequence is CASSDDRGGYGYTF. CDR3 DNA: TGTGCCAGTAGTGATGACAGGGGAGGCTATGGCTACACCTTC. The full variable domain, with the rest looked up from reference TRBV19 and TRBJ1-2, is DGGITQSPKYLFRKEGQNVTLSCEQNLNHDAMYWYRQDPGQGLRLIYYSQIVNDFQKGDIAEGYSVSREKKESFPLTVTSAQKNPTAFYLCASSDDRGGYGYTFGSGTRLTVV.

In its sample, this clone was seen a few times. The chain carries TRBV5-1 and TRBJ2-3; 8 bases align to TRBD1. This CDR3 has 14 amino acids. Germline CDR1 is SGHRS and CDR2 is YFSETQ. V trimming: 3 bases; J trimming: 6 bases; junction bases outside the gene matches: 6. This CDR3 reads CASSSGGVADTQYF. The CDR3 DNA reads as TGCGCCAGCAGCTCAGGGGGCGTCGCGGATACGCAGTATTTT. Looking up the rest from reference TRBV5-1 and TRBJ2-3 gives the full variable domain: KAGVTQTPRYLIKTRGQQVTLSCSPISGHRSVSWYQQTPGQGLQFLFEYFSETQRNKGNFPGRFSGRQFSNSRSEMNVSTLELGDSALYLCASSSGGVADTQYFGPGTRLTVL.

The CDR3 region is CASREGFTGETQYF. The CDR3 DNA follows: TGTGCCAGCAGGGAGGGGTTTACGGGGGAGACCCAGTACTTC. This chain links TRBV2 with TRBJ2-5, with D perhaps TRBD2 (6 bases). Trimming removed 6 bases at V and 5 bases at J, with 16 bases between. Germline assignment: CDR1 SNHLY and CDR2 FYNNEI. This CDR3 has 14 amino acids.

The V and J genes are TRBV11-2 and TRBJ2-7, with TRBD2 identical over 12 bases. The J segment lost 1 base and the V segment lost 5 bases, leaving 6 bases of the junction unmatched. Germline V gene lookup returns CDR1 SGHAT and CDR2 FQNNGV. The CDR3 spans 16 residues. The CDR3 is CASSPRGTSGSYEQYF. CDR3 DNA: TGTGCCAGCAGCCCCAGAGGGACTAGCGGGTCCTACGAGCAGTACTTC.

This chain connects TRBV21-1 to TRBJ1-5; TRBD1, the table's D call, lacks a check against the DNA. TRBV21-1 is deemed a pseudogene. This CDR3 comprises 16 residues. The chain's CDR3 is CASSRSLDRANQPQHF. For the CDR3, the DNA is TGTGCCAGCAGCCGCTCCTTGGACAGGGCCAATCAGCCCCAGCATTTT.

V gene TRBV28 combines with J gene TRBJ1-1; perhaps TRBD1 as D (6 bases). CDR1 and CDR2 from the germline V gene are MDHEN and SYDVKM. The V and J ends lost 9 bases and 4 bases respectively, with 9 bases between them. This CDR3 comprises 11 residues. The CDR3 reads CASTGSTEAFF. CDR3 DNA sequence: TGTGCCAGTACAGGGTCCACTGAAGCTTTCTTT. Supplemented by reference TRBV28 and TRBJ1-1, the full variable domain reads DVKVTQSSRYLVKRTGEKVFLECVQDMDHENMFWYRQDPGLGLRLIYFSYDVKMKEKGDIPEGYSVSREKKERFSLILESASTNQTSMYLCASTGSTEAFFGQGTRLTVV.

This clone occurred a few times. V gene TRBV7-2 combines with J gene TRBJ2-2; 9 bases match TRBD2. The CDR3 loop spans 17 amino acids. V shed 1 base and J 5 bases; nucleotides not matched to a gene: 8. The germline V gene encodes CDR1 SGHTA and CDR2 FQGNSA. The CDR3 protein is CASSLGLAAIRTGELFF. CDR3 DNA: TGTGCCAGCAGCTTAGGACTAGCGGCCATAAGGACCGGGGAGCTGTTTTTT.

V is TRBV7-8 and J is TRBJ2-7; no clear D gene. Germline CDR1 is SGHVS and CDR2 is FQNEAQ. V was pared by 5 bases and J by 3 bases, with 17 bases between. The CDR3 runs to 15 residues. As DNA, the CDR3 is TGTGCCAGCAGCCCGGCGCGGCTAACCCGCTACGAGCAGTACTTC. Translated, it gives CASSPARLTRYEQYF.

The rearrangement links TRBV11-2 to TRBJ2-3; 8 nucleotides align to TRBD2. Germline-derived CDR1 and CDR2 are SGHAT and FQNNGV. This CDR3 has 15 amino acids. After removal of 5 bases from V and 6 bases from J, the junction contained 10 bases not matched to a gene. CDR3 protein: CASSVGREGPDTQYF. The CDR3 DNA sequence: TGTGCCAGCAGCGTGGGCCGGGAGGGGCCCGATACGCAGTATTTT.

Of note for this clone: The junction departs from germline at one end; a sequencing error may be responsible. This chain connects TRBV7-2 to TRBJ2-6; perhaps TRBD1 as D (5 bases). There are 15 residues in the CDR3. CDR1 is SGHTA and CDR2 is FQGNSA in the germline V gene. This chain's CDR3 is CASSRLSSGANGLTF. CDR3 sequence (DNA): TGTGCCAGCAGCCGGCTGAGCTCTGGGGCCAACGGCCTGACTTTC.